The entry below gives a single T cell receptor (beta chain) sequence along with its context. The antigen remains unidentified. TCRdb fed the 5' RACE reads into MiXCR, producing one record per CDR3 protein. This sample has 150,000 to 200,000 distinct CDR3 sequences, with around 30% found just once. This sample is part of a study of T-cell memory formation after mild COVID-19. About the study: The two donors had largely donor-specific TCR clusters. Points from the study as a whole: Specificity for SARS-CoV-2 was not confirmed among the second-wave clones peaking on day 37.

Germline CDR1 is MNHEY and CDR2 is SVGAGI. V was pared by 0 bases and J by 6 bases, with 8 bases of the junction left unmatched. The CDR3 consists of 18 residues. The J gene is TRBJ1-6, the V gene TRBV6-5; 10 nucleotides align to TRBD1. Sequencing used PBMCs or a T cell subset sorted from them (not recorded which). The origin of this receptor is an adult woman who had mild COVID-19 (a few samples of this study predate the infection). Cell type and time point are not known. The CDR3 DNA reads TGTGCCAGCAGTTACTCGGGGCCGGGACAGGGGATTAATTCACCCCTCCACTTT. This translates into CASSYSGPGQGINSPLHF.